This T cell receptor (beta chain) emerged from a study of blood T cell repertoires in COVID-19 (dated by TCRdb to 2019 to 2021). Some background on the complete study: Collaborator samples came from the United States, Italy and Spain and covered acute and convalescent phases of COVID-19. The prospective study material was composed of cDNA or gDNA derived from T cells, B-cell-depleted T cells, or PBMCs. The dataset comprised deeply sampled blood TCRbeta repertoires from subjects exposed to, actively infected with, or recovered from COVID-19. The repertoires were released in a freely available public database intended as a resource for research on the immune response to SARS-CoV-2. The samples were drawn from two sources: the first 160 participants of the ongoing ImmuneRACE study, and over 950 subjects contributed by 6 global collaborators. A de-identified subject ID, COVID-19 status, age in years and sex were almost always included in the sample metadata. HLA class I and class II types, where available, came from metadata supplied by the sample provider rather than from assay-based typing.

The CDR3 measures 14 amino acids from cysteine to phenylalanine. The read is trimmed to its CDR3 DNA, 42 bases read in frame from base 1. CDR1 SGHRS and CDR2 YFSETQ were looked up in the germline V gene. Deletion took 6 bases off V and 7 bases off J, with a span of 20 bases between the germline ends. Concerning this clone: This clone's antigen is unknown. No quality values exist for individual bases; no much larger clone is one base distant.

Collaborating institutions collected whole blood in K2EDTA tubes following their own protocols. For TCRbeta analysis, collaborators shipped samples as frozen whole blood, isolated PBMCs, or DNA extracted from either of those sample types. TCRbeta CDR3 regions were amplified from genomic DNA using the immunoSEQ Assay, a bias-controlled multiplex PCR. The authors processed their data as follows. Nucleated cell counts per sample were estimated from amplification of reference gene primers within the assay. To quantify the absolute abundance of each unique TCRbeta CDR3 rearrangement, sequence reads were collapsed and filtered. For each sample, productive Simpson clonality was calculated as the square root of Simpson's diversity index over productive rearrangements. TCRdb obtained this table from immuneACCESS and retained in-frame rearrangements with V and J assigned. These tables miss some clones; where compared with another copy, unresolved V genes account for less than half of the shortfall, and the remainder is unexplained. Clone size and the V and J calls come from that table; the DNA yielded D and trimming. The sample includes 140,000 or so clones, with approximately 81% observed a single time. The ten largest account for 7.5% to 9% of the sample.

Study-wide findings and limitations: Clinical and demographic metadata were provided uncurated, with the amount varying by source and participant.

This receptor chain uses TRBV5-1 and TRBJ2-7; the D segment cannot be called with confidence. The TCR was taken from a human donor in a cohort sampled during active COVID-19. The sample was peripheral blood. The sequenced DNA: TGCGCCAGCACAAGTACCCCGGGTTATGATGAGCAGTACTTC. Translation gives CASTSTPGYDEQYF.